Sequencing of this T cell receptor (beta chain) was carried out in a study of CD8+ T cells in alopecia areata. Study-wide results and limits: There were many expanded lesional clones persisting in scalp and blood during tofacitinib. Affected scalp, especially in alopecia totalis/universalis, had a higher clonality than normal scalp did. Among the cells sequenced in scalp samples are also the resident alphabeta T cells of normal skin.

The germline V gene has CDR1 LGHNA and CDR2 YSLEER. J was trimmed by 5 bases and V by 5 bases; bases with no gene match: 9. The CDR3 has 15 residues. Points on this clone: Its antigen is still unknown.

As to treatment: oral pan-JAK inhibitor, 5-10 mg twice daily. Alopecia areata patients had lesional scalp punch biopsies and peripheral blood taken from them. As the sequencing template, cDNA was produced by extracting RNA and reverse transcribing it. Here immunoSEQ multiplex PCR was the method, and the copy in TCRdb shows in-frame clones only, minus some. The repertoire holds more than 150,000 clones, with approximately 49% as singletons. The sample here was CD8+ T cells sorted from blood, taken around week 53, from a patient treated with tofacitinib. The V gene is TRBV4-3, the J gene TRBJ2-5, with TRBD2 matching 9 bases. The origin of this receptor is a human donor with alopecia areata. Here the CDR3 DNA reads TGCGCCAGCAGCGGCGAGGCGGGGGGGCATGAGACCCAGTACTTC. Translating gives CASSGEAGGHETQYF.